Below, 2 T cell receptor beta chains from the same sample are listed, as sequenced in a study of cytotoxic CD8 clonotypes in ibrutinib-treated CLL. Sequencing was performed with immunoSEQ multiplex PCR; in TCRdb, only in-frame clones are kept and a portion is missing. There are 20,000 to 30,000 clones in the sample; 68% occur only once, and 25% to 30% lies in the top ten. The sequencing here drew on PBMCs, taken after 24 months of ibrutinib treatment. The origin of the receptors is a human donor with chronic lymphocytic leukemia.

This clone has more than one count but fewer than ten. This chain links TRBV6-1 with TRBJ1-3; D not resolved. Germline V gene sequence: CDR1 MNHNS, CDR2 SASEGT. The CDR3 has 13 amino acids. V lost 1 base, J lost 4 bases, and 5 bases lay in between. CDR3 in DNA: TGTGCCAGCAGTGAAGGCCGGGGAAACACCATATATTTT. Its protein product is CASSEGRGNTIYF.

The chain couples TRBV11-3 to TRBJ1-2; D gene uncertain. The germline V and J ends were trimmed by 1 base and 5 bases, with 14 bases remaining between them. The germline V gene has CDR1 SGHNT and CDR2 YENEEA. This CDR3 has 15 residues. The CDR3 nucleotides are TGTGCCAGCAGCTTAGTAGGAGCCGAAACGTATGGCTACACCTTC. This sequence encodes CASSLVGAETYGYTF.